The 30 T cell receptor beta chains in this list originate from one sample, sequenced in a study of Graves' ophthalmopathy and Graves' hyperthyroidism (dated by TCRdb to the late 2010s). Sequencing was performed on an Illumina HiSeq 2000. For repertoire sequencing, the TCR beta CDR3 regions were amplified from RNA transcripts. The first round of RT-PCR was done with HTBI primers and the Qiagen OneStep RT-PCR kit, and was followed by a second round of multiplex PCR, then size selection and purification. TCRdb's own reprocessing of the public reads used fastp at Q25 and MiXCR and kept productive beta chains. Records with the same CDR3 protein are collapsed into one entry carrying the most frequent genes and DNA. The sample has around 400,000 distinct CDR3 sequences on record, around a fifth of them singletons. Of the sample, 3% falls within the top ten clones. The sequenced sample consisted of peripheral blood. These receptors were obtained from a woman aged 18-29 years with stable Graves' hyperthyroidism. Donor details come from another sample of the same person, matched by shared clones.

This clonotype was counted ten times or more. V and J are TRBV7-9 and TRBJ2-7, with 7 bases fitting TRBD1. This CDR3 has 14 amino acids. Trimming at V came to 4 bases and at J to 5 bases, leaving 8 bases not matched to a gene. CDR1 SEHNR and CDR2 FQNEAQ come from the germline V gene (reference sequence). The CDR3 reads CASSSRQGPHEQYF. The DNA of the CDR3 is TGTGCCAGCAGCTCTAGACAGGGTCCCCACGAGCAGTACTTC. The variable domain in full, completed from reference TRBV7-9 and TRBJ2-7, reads DTGVSQNPRHKITKRGQNVTFRCDPISEHNRLYWYRQTLGQGPEFLTYFQNEAQLEKSRLLSDRFSAERPKGSFSTLEIQRTEQGDSAMYLCASSSRQGPHEQYFGPGTRLTVT.

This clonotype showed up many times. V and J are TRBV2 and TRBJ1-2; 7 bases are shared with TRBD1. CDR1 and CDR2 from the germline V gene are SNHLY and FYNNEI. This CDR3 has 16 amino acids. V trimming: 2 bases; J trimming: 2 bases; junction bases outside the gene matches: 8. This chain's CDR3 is CASSEIGTVLNYGYTF. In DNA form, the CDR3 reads TGTGCCAGCAGTGAAATTGGGACAGTCTTAAACTATGGCTACACCTTC.

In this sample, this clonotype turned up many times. CDR3 amino acids: CATSGRGTRGDQPQHF. The DNA for the CDR3 is TGTGCCACCAGTGGTCGAGGGACCAGGGGCGATCAGCCCCAGCATTTT. The chain couples TRBV24-1 to TRBJ1-5; perhaps TRBD1 as D (6 bases). Germline CDR1 KGHDR, CDR2 SFDVKD. The CDR3 contains 16 residues. Trimming stripped 5 bases from V and 5 bases from J, with 18 bases between.

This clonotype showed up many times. The CDR3 DNA follows: TGTGCCAGCAGCTTAGTATCCGCGGACACCATATATTTT. It specifies CASSLVSADTIYF. The V call is TRBV7-2, the J call TRBJ1-3; no clear D. CDR3 length equals 13 residues. Between the trimmed V and J ends, which lost 1 base and 8 bases, there was a span of 9 bases. Germline CDR1 is SGHTA and CDR2 is FQGNSA.

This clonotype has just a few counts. The CDR3 sequence: CASSLVTGTLGGIYEQYF. The CDR3 region has the DNA TGTGCCAGCAGCTTGGTGACCGGGACGCTCGGAGGGATCTACGAGCAGTACTTC. This rearrangement joins TRBV7-6 to TRBJ2-7, with D perhaps matching TRBD2 (6 bases). This CDR3 is 18 amino acids long. V was clipped by 3 bases and J by 3 bases, with 24 bases between them. Germline values: CDR1 SGHVS, CDR2 FNYEAQ.

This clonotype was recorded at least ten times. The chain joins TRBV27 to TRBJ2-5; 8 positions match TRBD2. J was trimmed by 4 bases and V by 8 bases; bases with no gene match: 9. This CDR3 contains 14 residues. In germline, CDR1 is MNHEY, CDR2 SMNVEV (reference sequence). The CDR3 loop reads CASGPGLVGETQYF. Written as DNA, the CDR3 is TGTGCCAGCGGTCCGGGACTAGTGGGAGAGACCCAGTACTTC.

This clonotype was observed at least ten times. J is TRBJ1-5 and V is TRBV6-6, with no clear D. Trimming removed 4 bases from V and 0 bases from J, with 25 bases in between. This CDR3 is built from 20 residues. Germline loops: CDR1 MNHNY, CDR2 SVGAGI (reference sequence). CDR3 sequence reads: CASSSDHWITLKDSNQPQHF. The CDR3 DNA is TGTGCCAGCAGTTCGGACCATTGGATCACCCTCAAGGATAGCAATCAGCCCCAGCATTTT.

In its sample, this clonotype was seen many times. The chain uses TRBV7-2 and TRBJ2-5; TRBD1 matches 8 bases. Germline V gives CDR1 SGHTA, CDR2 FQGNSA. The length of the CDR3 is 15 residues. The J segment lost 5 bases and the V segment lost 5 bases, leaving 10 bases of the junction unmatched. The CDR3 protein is CASSPGQGAQETQYF. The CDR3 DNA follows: TGTGCCAGCAGCCCCGGACAGGGAGCCCAGGAGACCCAGTACTTC.

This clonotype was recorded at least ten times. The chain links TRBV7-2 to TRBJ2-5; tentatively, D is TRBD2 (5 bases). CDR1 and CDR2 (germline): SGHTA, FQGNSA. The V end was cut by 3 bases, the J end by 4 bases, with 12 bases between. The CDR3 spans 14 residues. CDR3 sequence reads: CASSFLGSGETQYF. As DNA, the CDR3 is TGTGCCAGCAGCTTTCTAGGGAGCGGAGAGACCCAGTACTTC.

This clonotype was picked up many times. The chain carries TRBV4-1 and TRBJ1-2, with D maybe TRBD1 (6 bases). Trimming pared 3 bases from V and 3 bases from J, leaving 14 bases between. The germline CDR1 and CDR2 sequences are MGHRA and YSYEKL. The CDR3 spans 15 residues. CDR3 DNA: TGCGCCAGCAGCCAGAGGCCAGGGGATGACTATGGCTACACCTTC. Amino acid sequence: CASSQRPGDDYGYTF.

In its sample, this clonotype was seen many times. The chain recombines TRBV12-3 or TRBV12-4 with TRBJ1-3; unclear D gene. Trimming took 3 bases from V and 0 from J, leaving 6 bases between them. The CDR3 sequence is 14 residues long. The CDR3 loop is CASSFVSSGNTIYF. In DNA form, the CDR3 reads TGTGCCAGCAGTTTTGTATCCTCTGGAAACACCATATATTTT.

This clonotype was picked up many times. CDR3 coding DNA: TGCAGTGCTAGCACCCAATATGTGGACGAGCAGTACTTC. Translation: CSASTQYVDEQYF. The chain joins TRBV20-1 to TRBJ2-7; unclear D gene. Germline-derived CDR1 and CDR2 are DFQATT and SNEGSKA (reference sequence). The CDR3 contains 13 residues. Between the trimmed V and J ends, which lost 3 bases and 5 bases, there was a span of 14 bases.

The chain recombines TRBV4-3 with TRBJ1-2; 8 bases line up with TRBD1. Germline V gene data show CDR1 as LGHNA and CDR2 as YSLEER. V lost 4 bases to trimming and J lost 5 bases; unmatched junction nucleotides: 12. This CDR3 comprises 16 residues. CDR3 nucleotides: TGCGCCAGCAGCCCGGGACAGGCCGCTCCCGGGTATGGCTACACCTTC. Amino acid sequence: CASSPGQAAPGYGYTF.

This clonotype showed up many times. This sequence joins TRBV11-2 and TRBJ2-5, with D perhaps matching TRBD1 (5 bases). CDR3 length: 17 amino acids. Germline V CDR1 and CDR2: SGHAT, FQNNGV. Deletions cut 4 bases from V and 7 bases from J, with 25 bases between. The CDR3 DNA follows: TGTGCCAGCAGCTCTCTAGTAGTATGGGGCAGACCTTGGACCCAGTACTTC. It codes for CASSSLVVWGRPWTQYF.

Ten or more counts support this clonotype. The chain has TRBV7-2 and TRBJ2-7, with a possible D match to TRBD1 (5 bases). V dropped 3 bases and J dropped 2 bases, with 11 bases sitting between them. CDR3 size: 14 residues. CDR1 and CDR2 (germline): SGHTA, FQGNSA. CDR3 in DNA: TGTGCCAGCAGCTTCTCAGGGCGCCCCTACGAGCAGTACTTC. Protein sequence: CASSFSGRPYEQYF. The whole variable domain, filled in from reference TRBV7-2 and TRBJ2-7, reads GAGVSQSPSNKVTEKGKDVELRCDPISGHTALYWYRQSLGQGLEFLIYFQGNSAPDKSGLPSDRFSAERTGGSVSTLTIQRTQQEDSAVYLCASSFSGRPYEQYFGPGTRLTVT.

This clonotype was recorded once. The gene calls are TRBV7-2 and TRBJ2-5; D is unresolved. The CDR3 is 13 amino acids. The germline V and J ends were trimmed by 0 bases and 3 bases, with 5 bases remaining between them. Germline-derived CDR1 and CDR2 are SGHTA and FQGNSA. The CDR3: CASSLAPEETQYF. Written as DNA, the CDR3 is TGTGCCAGCAGCTTAGCACCTGAAGAGACCCAGTACTTC.

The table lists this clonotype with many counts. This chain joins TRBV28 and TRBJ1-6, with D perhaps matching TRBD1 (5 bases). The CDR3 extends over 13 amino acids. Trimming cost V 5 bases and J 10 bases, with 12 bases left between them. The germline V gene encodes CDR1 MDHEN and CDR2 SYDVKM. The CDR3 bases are TGTGCCAGCAGTCCAGGGACTTACTCACCCCTCCACTTT. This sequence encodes CASSPGTYSPLHF. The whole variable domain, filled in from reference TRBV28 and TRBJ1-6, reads DVKVTQSSRYLVKRTGEKVFLECVQDMDHENMFWYRQDPGLGLRLIYFSYDVKMKEKGDIPEGYSVSREKKERFSLILESASTNQTSMYLCASSPGTYSPLHFGNGTRLTVT.

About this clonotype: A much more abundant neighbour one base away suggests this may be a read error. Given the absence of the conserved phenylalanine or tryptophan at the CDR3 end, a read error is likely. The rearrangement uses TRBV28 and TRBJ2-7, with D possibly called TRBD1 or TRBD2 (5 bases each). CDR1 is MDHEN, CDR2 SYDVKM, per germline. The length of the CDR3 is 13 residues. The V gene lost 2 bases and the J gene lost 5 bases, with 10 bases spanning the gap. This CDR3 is CASSLGGQDEQYL. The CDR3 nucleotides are TGTGCCAGCAGTTTAGGAGGACAAGACGAGCAGTACTTA.

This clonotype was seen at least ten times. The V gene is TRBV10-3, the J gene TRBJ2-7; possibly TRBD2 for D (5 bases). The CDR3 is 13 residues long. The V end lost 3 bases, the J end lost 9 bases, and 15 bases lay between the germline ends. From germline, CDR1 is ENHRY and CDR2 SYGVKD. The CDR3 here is CAISEERRTGQYF. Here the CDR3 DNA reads TGTGCCATCAGTGAAGAAAGGAGGACCGGGCAGTACTTC.

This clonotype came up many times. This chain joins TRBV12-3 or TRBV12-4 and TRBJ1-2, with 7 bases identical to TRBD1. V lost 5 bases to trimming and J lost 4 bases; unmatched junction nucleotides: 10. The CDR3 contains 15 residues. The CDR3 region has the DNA TGTGCCAGCAGTCCATCGACAGGGCGCGGCTATGGCTACACCTTC. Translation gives CASSPSTGRGYGYTF.

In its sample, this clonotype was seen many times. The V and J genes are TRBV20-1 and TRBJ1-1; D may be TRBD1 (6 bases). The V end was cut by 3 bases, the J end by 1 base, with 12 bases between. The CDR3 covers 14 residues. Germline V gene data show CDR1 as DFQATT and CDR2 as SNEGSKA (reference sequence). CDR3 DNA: TGCAGTGCTAGGGGGGGCGGGTCGAACACTGAAGCTTTCTTT. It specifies CSARGGGSNTEAFF.

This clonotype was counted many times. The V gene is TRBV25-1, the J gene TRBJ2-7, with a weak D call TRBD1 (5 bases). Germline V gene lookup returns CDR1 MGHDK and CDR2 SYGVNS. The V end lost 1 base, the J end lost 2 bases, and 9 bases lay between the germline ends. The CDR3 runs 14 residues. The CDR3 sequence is CASSEWGRTYEQYF. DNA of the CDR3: TGTGCCAGCAGTGAATGGGGCCGCACCTACGAGCAGTACTTC.

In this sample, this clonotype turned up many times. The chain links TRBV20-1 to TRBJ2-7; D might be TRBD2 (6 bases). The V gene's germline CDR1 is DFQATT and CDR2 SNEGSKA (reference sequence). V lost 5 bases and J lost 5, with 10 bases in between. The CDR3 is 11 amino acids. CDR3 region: CSAWRDHEQYF. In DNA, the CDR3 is TGCAGTGCTTGGCGGGACCACGAGCAGTACTTC.

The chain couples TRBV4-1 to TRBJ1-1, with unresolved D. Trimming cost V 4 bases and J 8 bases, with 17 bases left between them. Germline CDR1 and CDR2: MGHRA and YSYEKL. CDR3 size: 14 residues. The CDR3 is CASSPGPIPPEAFF. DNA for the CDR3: TGCGCCAGCAGCCCCGGGCCCATACCCCCCGAAGCTTTCTTT.

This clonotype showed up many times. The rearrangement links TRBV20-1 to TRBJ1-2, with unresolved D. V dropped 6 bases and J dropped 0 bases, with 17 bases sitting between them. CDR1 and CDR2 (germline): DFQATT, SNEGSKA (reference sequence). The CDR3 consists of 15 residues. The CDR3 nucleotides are TGCAGTGCCCAGAAGCGGCAGGCTACTAACTATGGCTACACCTTC. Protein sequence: CSAQKRQATNYGYTF.

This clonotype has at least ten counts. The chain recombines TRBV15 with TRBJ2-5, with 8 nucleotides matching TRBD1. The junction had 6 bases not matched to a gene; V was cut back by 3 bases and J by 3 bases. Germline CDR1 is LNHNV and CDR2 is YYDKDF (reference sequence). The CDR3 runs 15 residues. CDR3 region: CATSRGQVAEETQYF. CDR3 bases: TGTGCCACCAGCAGGGGACAGGTCGCGGAAGAGACCCAGTACTTC.

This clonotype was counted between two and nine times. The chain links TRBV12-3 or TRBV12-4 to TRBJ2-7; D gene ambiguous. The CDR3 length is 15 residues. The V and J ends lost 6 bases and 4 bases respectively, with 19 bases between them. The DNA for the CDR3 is TGTGCCAGCAGCCCAGCAGGCTCGTGGGGATACGAGCAGTACTTC. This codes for CASSPAGSWGYEQYF.

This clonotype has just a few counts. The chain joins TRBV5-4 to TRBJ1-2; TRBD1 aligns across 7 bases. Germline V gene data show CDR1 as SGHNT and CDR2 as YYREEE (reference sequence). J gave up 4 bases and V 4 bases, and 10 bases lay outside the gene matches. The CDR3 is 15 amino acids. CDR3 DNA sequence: TGTGCCAGCAGCCCGGGGACAGATAACCTCTATGGCTACACCTTC. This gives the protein CASSPGTDNLYGYTF.

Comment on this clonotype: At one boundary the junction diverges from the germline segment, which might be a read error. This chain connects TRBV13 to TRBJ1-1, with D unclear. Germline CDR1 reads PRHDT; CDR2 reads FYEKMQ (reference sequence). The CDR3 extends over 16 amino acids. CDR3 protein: CASSSRGGLKGTEACF. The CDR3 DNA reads TGTGCCAGCAGCTCCCGTGGAGGTTTGAAGGGCACTGAAGCTTGCTTT.

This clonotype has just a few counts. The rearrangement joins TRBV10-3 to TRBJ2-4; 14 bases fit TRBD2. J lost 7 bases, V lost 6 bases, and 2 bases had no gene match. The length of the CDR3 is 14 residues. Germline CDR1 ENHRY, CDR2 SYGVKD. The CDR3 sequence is CAIRGTSGSNIQYF. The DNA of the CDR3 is TGTGCCATCAGGGGGACTAGCGGGAGTAACATTCAGTACTTC.